The 21 T cell receptor beta chains listed next were all sequenced from one sample in a study of T cell repertoires in cytomegalovirus infection. TCRdb used MiXCR to reprocess the reads, holding one entry per CDR3 protein. The table lists 130,000 or so distinct CDR3 sequences, approximately 5.9% of them singletons. The sample was PBMCs. These receptors all come from a human donor in good health (CMV status not recorded). Some clones in this sample may be carry-over from other donors' samples.

The rearrangement joins TRBV19 to TRBJ2-4, with TRBD1 as a possible D gene (6 bases). The CDR3 is 14 amino acids. Germline CDR1 LNHDA, CDR2 SQIVND (reference sequence). V lost 5 bases to trimming and J lost 7 bases, with 15 bases between them. CDR3 nucleotides: TGTGCCAGTAGTCAACCGGGACACTTGAACATTCAGTACTTC. Translated: CASSQPGHLNIQYF. Variable domain in full (rest from reference TRBV19 and TRBJ2-4): DGGITQSPKYLFRKEGQNVTLSCEQNLNHDAMYWYRQDPGQGLRLIYYSQIVNDFQKGDIAEGYSVSREKKESFPLTVTSAQKNPTAFYLCASSQPGHLNIQYFGAGTRLSVL.

In its sample, this clonotype was seen a few times. The chain has TRBV25-1 and TRBJ2-7; D may be TRBD1 or TRBD2 (5 bases each). V lost 3 bases and J lost 0, with 12 bases in between. Germline V gene lookup returns CDR1 MGHDK and CDR2 SYGVNS. This CDR3 has 15 residues. The CDR3 is CASSEGDGYSYEQYF. The CDR3 DNA is TGTGCCAGCAGTGAGGGGGACGGTTACTCCTACGAGCAGTACTTC.

This chain connects TRBV12-3 or TRBV12-4 to TRBJ2-3; either TRBD1 or TRBD2 may supply D (5 bases each). Trimming cost V 3 bases and J 4 bases, with 14 bases left between them. The CDR3 sequence is 15 residues long. In nucleotides, the CDR3 is TGTGCCAGCAGTTTCAGACCCCGAGGGGCAGATACGCAGTATTTT. Its protein is CASSFRPRGADTQYF.

This clonotype came up many times. V gene TRBV7-8 combines with J gene TRBJ1-4; perhaps TRBD1 as D (5 bases). CDR1 is SGHVS and CDR2 is FQNEAQ in the germline V gene. This CDR3 contains 16 residues. The ends were cut back, 5 bases at V and 7 bases at J, with 20 bases in the middle. The CDR3 protein is CASSPRERGVGEKLFF. CDR3 sequence (DNA): TGTGCCAGCAGCCCCCGCGAGCGGGGGGTTGGTGAAAAACTGTTTTTT.

The chain couples TRBV14 to TRBJ2-7; tentative D call: TRBD1 (5 bases). The CDR3 extends over 15 amino acids. The V end lost 4 bases, the J end lost 2 bases, and 15 bases lay between the germline ends. The V gene's germline CDR1 is SGHDN and CDR2 FVKESK. CDR3 nucleotide sequence: TGTGCCAGCAGCCGATTGGGGCGTGGTACCTACGAGCAGTACTTC. Translating it yields CASSRLGRGTYEQYF.

This clonotype was detected a few times. The V gene is TRBV7-2, the J gene TRBJ2-3; unclear D gene. The CDR3 sequence is 12 residues long. The V end was cut by 7 bases, the J end by 2 bases, with 7 bases between. The germline V gene encodes CDR1 SGHTA and CDR2 FQGNSA. CDR3 residues: CASTPHTDTQYF. Written as DNA, the CDR3 is TGTGCCAGCACCCCCCACACAGATACGCAGTATTTT.

This clonotype appeared many times. CDR3 loop: CASSGTPWRETQYF. The CDR3 coding sequence is TGTGCCAGCAGTGGGACACCCTGGCGGGAGACCCAGTACTTC. V usage is TRBV6-1 and J usage is TRBJ2-5; possibly TRBD1 for D (5 bases). There are 14 residues in the CDR3. Germline-derived CDR1 and CDR2 are MNHNS and SASEGT. The V end lost 4 bases, the J end lost 5 bases, and 14 bases lay between the germline ends.

This clonotype showed up many times. V is TRBV7-3 and J is TRBJ1-5; 8 nucleotides match TRBD1. The CDR3 spans 13 residues. Germline-derived CDR1 and CDR2 are SGHTA and FQGTGA. The V gene end was trimmed by 5 bases and the J gene end by 5 bases; junction bases not matched to a gene: 2. Here the CDR3 reads CASSPDRDQPQHF. The CDR3 DNA follows: TGTGCCAGCAGCCCGGACAGGGATCAGCCCCAGCATTTT.

This clonotype has just a few counts. The V call is TRBV29-1, the J call TRBJ1-2; D is unresolved. The CDR3 spans 11 residues. Germline loops: CDR1 SQVTM, CDR2 ANQGSEA. The CDR3 here is CSGGGSHGYTF. As DNA, the CDR3 is TGCAGTGGTGGAGGGTCGCATGGCTACACCTTC.

The sample holds a few counts of this clonotype. V gene TRBV19 combines with J gene TRBJ2-5; D may be TRBD1 or TRBD2 (5 bases each). Between the trimmed V and J ends, which lost 4 bases and 4 bases, there was a span of 13 bases. The length of the CDR3 is 14 residues. Germline V lookup: CDR1 LNHDA, CDR2 SQIVND (reference sequence). The CDR3 is CASSRGETRETQYF. The CDR3 bases are TGTGCCAGTAGTAGAGGGGAAACAAGAGAGACCCAGTACTTC.

This clonotype has ten or more counts. J is TRBJ1-4 and V is TRBV7-2, with D possibly being TRBD1 (5 bases). V gave up 5 bases and J gave up 8 bases, with 18 bases separating them. The germline CDR1 and CDR2 sequences are SGHTA and FQGNSA. CDR3 length equals 15 residues. CDR3 residues: CASSQSGERGEKLFF. CDR3 nucleotide sequence: TGTGCCAGCAGCCAGAGCGGGGAAAGGGGAGAAAAACTGTTTTTT.

The rearrangement links TRBV7-8 to TRBJ2-5; D is unresolved. Trimming took off 8 bases at V and 5 bases at J, with 12 bases between the two ends. The CDR3 consists of 12 residues. Germline values: CDR1 SGHVS, CDR2 FQNEAQ. CDR3: CASLFSGETQYF. The CDR3 DNA is TGTGCCAGCTTATTTTCCGGGGAGACCCAGTACTTC. The full variable domain, in which reference TRBV7-8 and TRBJ2-5 provide the parts outside the CDR3, is GAGVSQSPRYKVAKRGQDVALRCDPISGHVSLFWYQQALGQGPEFLTYFQNEAQLDKSGLPSDRFFAERPEGSVSTLKIQRTQQEDSAVYLCASLFSGETQYFGPGTRLLVL.

This clonotype has at least ten counts. This chain uses TRBV7-2 with TRBJ1-6, with D perhaps matching TRBD1 (6 bases). Germline CDR1 SGHTA, CDR2 FQGNSA. Deletions cut 0 bases from V and 7 bases from J, with 7 bases between. This CDR3 has 14 amino acids. CDR3 sequence reads: CASSLAGGNSPLHF. The CDR3 DNA sequence: TGTGCCAGCAGCTTAGCAGGGGGGAATTCACCCCTCCACTTT.

The chain links TRBV5-1 to TRBJ1-2; D call uncertain. The germline V and J ends were trimmed by 0 bases and 6 bases, with 12 bases remaining between them. CDR3 length: 14 residues. Germline V gene data show CDR1 as SGHRS and CDR2 as YFSETQ. The CDR3 region has the DNA TGCGCCAGCAGCTTGGGTAGCCCTACGGATGGCTACACCTTC. Its translation: CASSLGSPTDGYTF. Combining the CDR3 with reference TRBV5-1 and TRBJ1-2 gives the whole variable domain KAGVTQTPRYLIKTRGQQVTLSCSPISGHRSVSWYQQTPGQGLQFLFEYFSETQRNKGNFPGRFSGRQFSNSRSEMNVSTLELGDSALYLCASSLGSPTDGYTFGSGTRLTVV.

This clonotype came up many times. CDR3 DNA: TGTGCCAGCAGTTACGGGTCTAGCGGGGGGGCCAGGACAGATACGCAGTATTTT. Its translation: CASSYGSSGGARTDTQYF. This chain joins TRBV6-2 or TRBV6-3 and TRBJ2-3; the match to TRBD2 covers 12 bases. This CDR3 region has 18 residues. V shed 2 bases and J 3 bases; nucleotides not matched to a gene: 9. Germline V gene sequence: CDR1 MNHEY, CDR2 SVGEGT.

This clonotype occurred many times. The chain couples TRBV6-2 or TRBV6-3 to TRBJ2-1; 14 bases are shared with TRBD2. The ends lost 5 bases at V and 2 bases at J; junction bases unmatched: 2. Germline loops: CDR1 MNHEY, CDR2 SVGEGT. This CDR3 is 16 amino acids long. The CDR3 sequence: CASSGTSGGTYNEQFF. The DNA for the CDR3 is TGTGCCAGCAGTGGGACTAGCGGGGGCACCTACAATGAGCAGTTCTTC.

This chain links TRBV7-6 with TRBJ2-5; D may be TRBD2 (6 bases). Germline V gene lookup returns CDR1 SGHVS and CDR2 FNYEAQ. V was cut by 5 bases and J by 4 bases, with 8 bases left in between. The CDR3 length is 12 residues. CDR3 DNA sequence: TGTGCCAGCAGCCGGGACTTAGAGACCCAGTACTTC. Its protein is CASSRDLETQYF.

In the case of this clonotype: This may be a read error: a much more frequent sequence differs by one nucleotide. The chain joins TRBV19 to TRBJ2-3; D gene uncertain. The length of the CDR3 is 13 residues. CDR1 and CDR2 (germline): LNHDA, SQIVND (reference sequence). CDR3 in amino acids: CATSIAPTDTQYF. The CDR3, as DNA: TGTGCCACTAGTATAGCCCCCACAGATACGCAGTATTTT. The variable domain in full, with the rest retrieved from reference TRBV19 and TRBJ2-3, is DGGITQSPKYLFRKEGQNVTLSCEQNLNHDAMYWYRQDPGQGLRLIYYSQIVNDFQKGDIAEGYSVSREKKESFPLTVTSAQKNPTAFYLCATSIAPTDTQYFGPGTRLTVL.

The chain is built from TRBV18 and TRBJ2-2; D may be TRBD1 or TRBD2 (5 bases each). This CDR3 contains 16 residues. CDR1 KGHSH and CDR2 LQKENI come from the germline V gene. V was pared by 3 bases and J by 0 bases, with 11 bases between. This CDR3 is CASSPERDPNTGELFF. CDR3 sequence (DNA): TGTGCCAGCTCACCGGAGAGGGACCCGAACACCGGGGAGCTGTTTTTT.

The sample holds many counts of this clonotype. This chain connects TRBV7-2 to TRBJ1-3, with 8 positions matching TRBD1. Trimming removed 5 bases from V and 2 bases from J; junction bases left unmatched: 5. CDR3 length equals 15 residues. The V gene's germline CDR1 is SGHTA and CDR2 FQGNSA. The CDR3, as DNA: TGTGCCAGCAGCCAGACGACAGGGGCTGGAAACACCATATATTTT. Translation: CASSQTTGAGNTIYF.

This clonotype has more than one count but fewer than ten. The chain couples TRBV2 to TRBJ2-2; tentative D call: TRBD2 (6 bases). Germline V lookup: CDR1 SNHLY, CDR2 FYNNEI. V was pared by 2 bases and J by 7 bases, with 14 bases between. This CDR3 is 15 amino acids long. This CDR3 is CASSEWAGSGGELFF. CDR3 sequence (DNA): TGTGCCAGCAGTGAATGGGCGGGGTCGGGCGGGGAGCTGTTTTTT.